This T cell receptor (beta chain) stems from a study of early T cells in non-severe SARS-CoV-2 infection. Study details: Sequencing used unsorted whole-blood bulk RNA, so chains lack pairing. Whole-study results and caveats: Reliance on VDJdb matching favored anti-spike CD8 responses; private and CD4 specificities were missed.

Attachment of unique molecular identifiers to individual cDNA molecules was performed. TCRdb re-called the 5' RACE reads through MiXCR, storing one row per CDR3 protein. Of under 85,000 distinct CDR3 sequences in the sample, approximately 13% were seen once. CDR3 length: 13 residues. V lost 1 base to trimming and J lost 4 bases, with 8 bases between them. Germline CDR1 is SGHRS and CDR2 is YFSETQ. This clonotype was recorded a few times. Its specificity is unknown. V is TRBV5-1 and J is TRBJ1-1; D is ambiguous. Sequencing input: whole blood. The receptor comes from an adult who was a healthcare worker with PCR-confirmed SARS-CoV-2 infection or an uninfected control (not recorded which). CDR3 sequence: CASSLFSGTEAFF. The CDR3, as DNA: TGCGCCAGCAGCTTGTTCAGTGGCACTGAAGCTTTCTTT.